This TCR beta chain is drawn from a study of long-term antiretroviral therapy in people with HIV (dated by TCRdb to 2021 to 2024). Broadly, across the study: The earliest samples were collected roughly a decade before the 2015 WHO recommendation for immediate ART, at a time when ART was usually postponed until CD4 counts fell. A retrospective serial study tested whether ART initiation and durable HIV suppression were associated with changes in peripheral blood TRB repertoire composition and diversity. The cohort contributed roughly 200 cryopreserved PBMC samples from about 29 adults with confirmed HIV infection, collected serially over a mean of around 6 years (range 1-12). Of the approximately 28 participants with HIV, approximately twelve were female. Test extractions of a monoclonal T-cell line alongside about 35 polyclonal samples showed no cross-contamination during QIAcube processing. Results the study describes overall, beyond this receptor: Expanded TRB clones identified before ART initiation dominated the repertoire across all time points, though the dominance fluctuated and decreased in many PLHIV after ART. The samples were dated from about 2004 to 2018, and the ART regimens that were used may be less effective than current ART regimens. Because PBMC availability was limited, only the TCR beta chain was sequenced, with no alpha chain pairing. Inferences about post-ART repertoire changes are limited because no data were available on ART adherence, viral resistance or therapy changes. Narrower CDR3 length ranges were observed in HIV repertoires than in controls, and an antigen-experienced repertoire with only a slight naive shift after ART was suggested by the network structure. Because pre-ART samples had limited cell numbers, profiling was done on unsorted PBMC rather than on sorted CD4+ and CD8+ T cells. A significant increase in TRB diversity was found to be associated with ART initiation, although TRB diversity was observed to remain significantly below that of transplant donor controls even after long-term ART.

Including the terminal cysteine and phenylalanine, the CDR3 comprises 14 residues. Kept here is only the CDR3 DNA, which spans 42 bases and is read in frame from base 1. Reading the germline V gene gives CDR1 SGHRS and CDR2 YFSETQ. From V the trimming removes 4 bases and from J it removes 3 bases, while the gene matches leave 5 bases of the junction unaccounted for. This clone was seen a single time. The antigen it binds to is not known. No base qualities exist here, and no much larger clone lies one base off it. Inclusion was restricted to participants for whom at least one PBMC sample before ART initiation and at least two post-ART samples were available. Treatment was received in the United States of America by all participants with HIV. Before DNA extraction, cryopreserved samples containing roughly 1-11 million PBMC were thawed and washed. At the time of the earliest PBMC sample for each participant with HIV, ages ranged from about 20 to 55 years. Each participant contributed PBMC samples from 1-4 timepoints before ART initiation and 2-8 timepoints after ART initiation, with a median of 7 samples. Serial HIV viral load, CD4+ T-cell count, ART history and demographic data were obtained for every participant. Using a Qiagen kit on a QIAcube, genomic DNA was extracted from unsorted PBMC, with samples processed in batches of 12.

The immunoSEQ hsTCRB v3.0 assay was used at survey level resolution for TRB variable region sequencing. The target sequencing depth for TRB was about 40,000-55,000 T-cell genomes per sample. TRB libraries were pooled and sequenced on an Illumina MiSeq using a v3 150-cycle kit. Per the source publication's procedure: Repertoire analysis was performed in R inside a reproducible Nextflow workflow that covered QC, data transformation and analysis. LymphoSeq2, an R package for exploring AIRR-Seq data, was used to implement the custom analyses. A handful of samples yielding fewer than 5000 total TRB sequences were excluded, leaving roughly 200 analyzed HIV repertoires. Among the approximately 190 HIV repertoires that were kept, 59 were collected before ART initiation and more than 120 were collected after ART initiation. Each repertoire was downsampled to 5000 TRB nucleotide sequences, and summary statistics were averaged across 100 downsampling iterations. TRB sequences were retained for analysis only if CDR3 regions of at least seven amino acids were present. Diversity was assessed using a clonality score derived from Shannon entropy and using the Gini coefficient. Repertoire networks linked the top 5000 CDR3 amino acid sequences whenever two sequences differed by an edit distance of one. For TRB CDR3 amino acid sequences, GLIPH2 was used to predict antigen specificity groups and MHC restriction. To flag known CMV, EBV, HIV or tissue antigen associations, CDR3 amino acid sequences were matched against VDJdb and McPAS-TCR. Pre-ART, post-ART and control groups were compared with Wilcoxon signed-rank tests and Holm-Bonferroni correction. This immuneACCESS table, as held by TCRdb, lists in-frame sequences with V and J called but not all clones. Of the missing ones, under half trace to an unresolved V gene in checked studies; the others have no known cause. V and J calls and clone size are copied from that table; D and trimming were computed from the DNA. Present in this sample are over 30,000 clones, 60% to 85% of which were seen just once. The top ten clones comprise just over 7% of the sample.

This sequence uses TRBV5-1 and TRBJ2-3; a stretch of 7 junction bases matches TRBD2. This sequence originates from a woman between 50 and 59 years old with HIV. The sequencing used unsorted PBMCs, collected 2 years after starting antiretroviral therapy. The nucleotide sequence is TGCGCCAGCAGCCCCGGGGAGGGTACAGATACGCAGTATTTT. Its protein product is CASSPGEGTDTQYF.